The present TCR beta chain was sequenced within a study of OX40 agonist ivuxolimab in advanced cancers. With V trimmed by 6 bases and J by 2 bases, 18 bases remained unmatched. Germline V gene lookup returns CDR1 LGHNT and CDR2 FRNRAP. This CDR3 region has 20 residues. Sequencing used immunoSEQ multiplex PCR; TCRdb keeps in-frame clones, though not all of them. The data show some 75,000 clones, about 85% seen once. The input for sequencing was CD4+ or CD8+ T cells sorted from blood, taken in a trial of the OX40 agonist ivuxolimab. The rearrangement links TRBV12-5 to TRBJ2-4; 11 positions match TRBD2. The TCR was taken from an adult with an advanced solid tumor such as melanoma, head and neck, liver or kidney cancer. CDR3 coding DNA: TGTGCTAGTGGCCTTAGTCGTACTAGCGGGAGTTACCCCCCCAAAAACATTCAGTACTTC. As protein: CASGLSRTSGSYPPKNIQYF.